The TCR beta chain under discussion was sequenced for a study of blood T cell repertoires in COVID-19. Study-level background: COVID-19 samples collected from the United States, Italy and Spain covered acute and convalescent phases. From T cells, B-cell-depleted T cells, or PBMCs came the material, which was cDNA or gDNA.

This CDR3 contains 16 residues. Trimming took off 0 bases at V and 0 bases at J, with 9 bases between the two ends. Germline CDR1 and CDR2: KGHSH and LQKENI. Original handling: Researchers report that nucleated cell counts were estimated from reference gene primer amplification. This table comes from immunoSEQ multiplex PCR, and its TCRdb copy is limited to in-frame clones, with some not included. From that table come the V and J calls and clone size; the DNA was used to work out D and trimming. The table records 100,000 or so clones, 70% to 85% of them present only once. The source material was peripheral blood. The chain carries TRBV18 and TRBJ2-1, with D possibly matching TRBD1 (6 bases). The receptor's source is a man in his 70s with active or convalescent COVID-19. The CDR3 DNA reads TGTGCCAGCTCACCACCGCAGGGGAGCTCCTACAATGAGCAGTTCTTC. This sequence encodes CASSPPQGSSYNEQFF.